This T cell receptor (beta chain) appears in the sequencing data of a study of naive and memory T cell subsets. The germline V gene has CDR1 MNHEY and CDR2 SVGAGI. The CDR3 consists of 15 residues. The junction had 1 base not matched to a gene; V was cut back by 2 bases and J by 0 bases. Both TRBC1 and TRBC2 were covered by a beta constant-region primer of two equimolar oligonucleotides. Ligated cDNA was amplified by four rounds of PCR with nested alpha and beta constant-region primers and SP2. The cDNA 3' end received a ligated single-stranded oligonucleotide carrying the SP2 primer and a 12-nucleotide UMI. One entry per CDR3 protein results from TCRdb running MiXCR on the UMI-ligation and nested PCR reads. The profile shows 140,000 to 150,000 distinct CDR3 sequences, about 23% of them singletons. After the first PCR, alpha and beta chain libraries were processed separately. Points from the study as a whole: Possibly reflecting memory cells re-expressing CD45RA, a few larger clonotypes occurred in naive repertoires, especially CD8. In CD4 and CD8 cells, diversity dropped from naive through EMRA.

Remarks on this clonotype: The antigen is undetermined.

This TCR was recovered from a human donor in good health. Sample: naive CD4+ T cells from blood. The V and J genes are TRBV6-5 and TRBJ1-3; 7 bases are shared with TRBD1. Written as DNA, the CDR3 is TGTGCCAGCAGTTACGGGACAGCCTCTGGAAACACCATATATTTT. Its protein is CASSYGTASGNTIYF.